A selection of T cell receptor beta chains follows, all from one sample in a study of blood T cells in healthy people across ages. TCRdb itself ran the 5' RACE reads through MiXCR, one entry per CDR3 protein. The sample includes approximately 1.5 million distinct CDR3 sequences, under 55% of them seen just once. Input material: blood. The receptors here all came from a woman aged 18 to 35 in good health. Both conserved end residues are part of each CDR3. D genes are given only for firm matches. Clone size appears in some rows only: once, few, many, or a class for an expanded clone.

clone size: many; J gene: TRBJ2-5; V gene: TRBV5-1; D gene: TRBD2; CDR3 protein: CASSLAASGYQETQYF; CDR3 DNA: TGCGCCAGCAGCTTGGCGGCTAGCGGGTACCAAGAGACCCAGTACTTC
clone size: few; J gene: TRBJ1-1; V gene: TRBV7-6; D gene: -; CDR3 protein: CASSPRSGEAFF; CDR3 DNA: TGTGCCAGCAGCCCTCGGTCAGGTGAAGCTTTCTTT
clone size: -; J gene: TRBJ2-3; V gene: TRBV19; D gene: TRBD2; CDR3 protein: CACSGGPSRGTQYF; CDR3 DNA: TGTGCCTGCAGCGGGGGCCCTTCCCGAGGCACGCAGTATTTT
clone size: -; J gene: TRBJ1-2; V gene: TRBV24-1; D gene: -; CDR3 protein: CATSPRSSDGYTF; CDR3 DNA: TGTGCCACCAGTCCCAGGAGCTCGGATGGCTACACCTTC
clone size: few; J gene: TRBJ2-3; V gene: TRBV5-1; D gene: TRBD1; CDR3 protein: CASSLEPGQGTDTQYF; CDR3 DNA: TGCGCCAGCAGCTTGGAACCGGGACAGGGCACAGATACGCAGTATTTT
clone size: -; J gene: TRBJ2-7; V gene: TRBV21-1; D gene: -; CDR3 protein: CASTTGTDYEQYF; CDR3 DNA: TGTGCCAGCACCACAGGGACTGACTACGAGCAGTACTTC
clone size: -; J gene: TRBJ1-5; V gene: TRBV29-1; D gene: -; CDR3 protein: CSVVLGGNSNQPQHF; CDR3 DNA: TGCAGCGTTGTTTTGGGGGGCAATAGCAATCAGCCCCAGCATTTT
clone size: -; J gene: TRBJ1-1; V gene: TRBV20-1; D gene: TRBD1; CDR3 protein: CRAAAGDRAYTEAFF; CDR3 DNA: TGCAGAGCTGCTGCCGGGGACAGGGCCTACACTGAAGCTTTCTTT
clone size: few; J gene: TRBJ2-1; V gene: TRBV24-1; D gene: -; CDR3 protein: CATSETGSQYNEQFF; CDR3 DNA: TGTGCCACCAGTGAAACCGGGAGCCAATACAATGAGCAGTTCTTC
clone size: few; J gene: TRBJ2-1; V gene: TRBV12-3/TRBV12-4; D gene: -; CDR3 protein: CASRPQTYNEQFF; CDR3 DNA: TGTGCCAGCAGACCCCAGACCTACAATGAGCAGTTCTTC
clone size: -; J gene: TRBJ2-1; V gene: TRBV20-1; D gene: TRBD2; CDR3 protein: CSADSSGRADEQFF; CDR3 DNA: TGCAGTGCTGATTCTAGCGGGAGGGCCGATGAGCAGTTCTTC
clone size: few; J gene: TRBJ1-4; V gene: TRBV20-1; D gene: -; CDR3 protein: CSAVQGLGNEKLFF; CDR3 DNA: TGCAGTGCTGTACAGGGTTTAGGTAATGAAAAACTGTTTTTT
clone size: few; J gene: TRBJ1-1; V gene: TRBV12-3/TRBV12-4; D gene: TRBD1; CDR3 protein: CASSLVRQGTEAFF; CDR3 DNA: TGTGCCAGCAGTTTAGTTCGACAGGGCACTGAAGCTTTCTTT
clone size: -; J gene: TRBJ2-3; V gene: TRBV6-2/TRBV6-3; D gene: -; CDR3 protein: CASSYSTFTQYF; CDR3 DNA: TGTGCCAGCAGTTACTCGACTTTTACGCAGTATTTT
clone size: -; J gene: TRBJ2-3; V gene: TRBV20-1; D gene: TRBD1; CDR3 protein: CSRDFRLGTGVFTDTQYF; CDR3 DNA: TGCAGTAGAGACTTTCGACTGGGGACAGGAGTTTTCACAGATACGCAGTATTTT
clone size: -; J gene: TRBJ1-1; V gene: TRBV10-3; D gene: -; CDR3 protein: CATNDSGGGTEAFF; CDR3 DNA: TGTGCCACCAACGACAGTGGCGGGGGCACTGAAGCTTTCTTT
clone size: -; J gene: TRBJ2-4; V gene: TRBV3-1; D gene: -; CDR3 protein: CASSQSGTGSFWEQYF; CDR3 DNA: TGTGCCAGCAGCCAGTCTGGGACGGGAAGTTTTTGGGAGCAGTACTTC
clone size: -; J gene: TRBJ2-5; V gene: TRBV13; D gene: -; CDR3 protein: CASSFRSARQYF; CDR3 DNA: TGTGCCAGCAGCTTCAGGTCGGCTCGGCAGTACTTC
clone size: -; J gene: TRBJ2-1; V gene: TRBV5-1; D gene: TRBD1; CDR3 protein: CASSSTGGLAVSPYNEQFF; CDR3 DNA: TGCGCCAGCAGCTCCACAGGGGGCCTAGCAGTATCCCCCTACAATGAGCAGTTCTTC
clone size: -; J gene: TRBJ2-1; V gene: TRBV18; D gene: -; CDR3 protein: CASSSPGALNEQFF; CDR3 DNA: TGTGCCAGCTCATCACCAGGGGCTCTCAATGAGCAGTTCTTC
clone size: -; J gene: TRBJ2-1; V gene: TRBV12-3/TRBV12-4; D gene: -; CDR3 protein: CASSLGLGIYNEQFF; CDR3 DNA: TGTGCCAGCAGTTTAGGCTTGGGAATCTACAATGAGCAGTTCTTC
clone size: -; J gene: TRBJ2-1; V gene: TRBV9; D gene: TRBD2; CDR3 protein: CASSVAAGGYDEQFF; CDR3 DNA: TGTGCCAGCAGCGTAGCAGCGGGGGGGTACGATGAGCAGTTCTTC
clone size: -; J gene: TRBJ2-7; V gene: TRBV7-9; D gene: TRBD2; CDR3 protein: CTSSLWGGDNSYEQYF; CDR3 DNA: TGTACCAGCAGCCTCTGGGGGGGGGATAATAGTTACGAGCAGTACTTC
clone size: -; J gene: TRBJ1-2; V gene: TRBV24-1; D gene: -; CDR3 protein: CATGAGVDYGYTF; CDR3 DNA: TGTGCCACCGGTGCGGGGGTGGACTATGGCTACACCTTC
clone size: -; J gene: TRBJ2-1; V gene: TRBV19; D gene: -; CDR3 protein: CASTTASYNEQFF; CDR3 DNA: TGTGCCAGTACTACAGCCTCCTACAATGAGCAGTTCTTC
clone size: few; J gene: TRBJ2-7; V gene: TRBV4-3; D gene: -; CDR3 protein: CASSQAPGFSYEQYF; CDR3 DNA: TGCGCCAGCAGCCAAGCCCCGGGATTCTCCTACGAGCAGTACTTC
clone size: few; J gene: TRBJ2-7; V gene: TRBV29-1; D gene: -; CDR3 protein: CSVQFIDHNEQYF; CDR3 DNA: TGCAGCGTTCAATTTATCGACCACAATGAGCAGTACTTC
clone size: -; J gene: TRBJ2-3; V gene: TRBV27; D gene: -; CDR3 protein: CASSRRSSTDTQYF; CDR3 DNA: TGTGCCAGCAGTAGGCGGAGTAGCACAGATACGCAGTATTTT
clone size: -; J gene: TRBJ2-5; V gene: TRBV12-3/TRBV12-4; D gene: -; CDR3 protein: CASSLRGAPEETQYF; CDR3 DNA: TGTGCCAGCAGTTTACGGGGGGCCCCCGAAGAGACCCAGTACTTC
clone size: -; J gene: TRBJ1-1; V gene: TRBV5-1; D gene: -; CDR3 protein: CASSLAIQGPNTEAFF; CDR3 DNA: TGCGCCAGCAGCTTGGCAATACAGGGCCCCAACACTGAAGCTTTCTTT
clone size: once; J gene: TRBJ2-3; V gene: TRBV2; D gene: TRBD2; CDR3 protein: CASSDNSGSPSTDTQYF; CDR3 DNA: TGTGCCAGCAGTGATAATAGCGGGAGTCCTAGCACAGATACGCAGTATTTT
clone size: once; J gene: TRBJ2-3; V gene: TRBV12-3/TRBV12-4; D gene: -; CDR3 protein: CASSLLAFRTDMQYF; CDR3 DNA: TGTGCCAGCAGTTTATTGGCCTTTCGAACAGATATGCAGTATTTT
clone size: -; J gene: TRBJ1-2; V gene: TRBV29-1; D gene: -; CDR3 protein: CSVEGGARSDYGYTF; CDR3 DNA: TGCAGCGTTGAAGGTGGGGCCCGGTCTGACTATGGCTACACCTTC
clone size: -; J gene: TRBJ2-1; V gene: TRBV5-6; D gene: -; CDR3 protein: CASSLYGDLFF; CDR3 DNA: TGTGCCAGCAGCCTCTACGGAGATCTGTTCTTC